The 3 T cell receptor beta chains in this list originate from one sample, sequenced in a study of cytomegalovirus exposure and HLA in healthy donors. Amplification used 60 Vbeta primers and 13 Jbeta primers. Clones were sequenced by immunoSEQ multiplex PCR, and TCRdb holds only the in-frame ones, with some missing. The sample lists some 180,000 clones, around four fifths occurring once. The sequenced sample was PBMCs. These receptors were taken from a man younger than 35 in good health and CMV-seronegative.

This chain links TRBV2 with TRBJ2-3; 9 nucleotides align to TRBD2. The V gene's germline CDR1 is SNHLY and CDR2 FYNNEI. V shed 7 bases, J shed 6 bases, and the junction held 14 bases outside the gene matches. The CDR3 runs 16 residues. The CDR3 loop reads CASTYQGLARSDTQYF. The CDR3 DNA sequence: TGTGCCAGCACCTACCAGGGACTAGCTCGTTCGGATACGCAGTATTTT.

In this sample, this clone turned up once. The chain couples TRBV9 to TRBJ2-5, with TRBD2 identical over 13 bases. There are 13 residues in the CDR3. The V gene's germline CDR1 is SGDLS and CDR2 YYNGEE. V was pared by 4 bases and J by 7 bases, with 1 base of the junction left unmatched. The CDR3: CASSTSGRGTQYF. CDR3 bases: TGTGCCAGCAGCACTAGCGGGAGGGGGACCCAGTACTTC.

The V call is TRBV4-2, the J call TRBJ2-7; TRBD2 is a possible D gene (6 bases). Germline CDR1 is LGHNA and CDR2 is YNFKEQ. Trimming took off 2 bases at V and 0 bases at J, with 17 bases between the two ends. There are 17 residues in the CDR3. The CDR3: CASSQSLTGTYSYEQYF. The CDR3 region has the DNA TGTGCCAGCAGCCAAAGCCTCACCGGGACTTACTCCTACGAGCAGTACTTC.